The 18 T cell receptor beta chains listed next were all sequenced from one sample in a study of vaccination effects on CD4 cells after COVID-19 (dated by TCRdb to 2022 to 2024). Library prep was done by the immunoSEQ multiplex PCR assay. The table was pulled from immuneACCESS by TCRdb, which kept in-frame rearrangements only. Such tables lose some clones; where checked, under half of the loss comes from unresolved V genes, and the rest has no known cause. The sample contains around 30,000 clones, about 67% of them found a single time. The biggest ten clones account for about 10% of the sample. For these receptors, no antigen is known. To identify antigen-specific CD4+ T cell clonotypes by their expansion, the ViraFEST assay first stimulated PBMC with viral peptide pools and then applied TCR sequencing. After about 10 days of culture, CD4+ T cells were isolated with the EasySep CD4+ T cell isolation kit. Participants received two doses of either the BNT162b2 or the mRNA-1273 mRNA SARS-CoV-2 vaccine.

This specimen consisted of CD4+ T cells from PBMCs cultured with HCoV-NL63 spike peptides, obtained after COVID-19 vaccination. The cell subset or site label, as the study defines it: HCoV-NL63 spike overlapping peptide pool stimulation. The receptors shown here come from a human donor who received a COVID-19 vaccine.

This clone showed up just a few times. The chain combines TRBV13 with TRBJ1-2; 10 bases map to TRBD1. The germline gives CDR1 PRHDT, CDR2 FYEKMQ (reference sequence). CDR3 length: 16 amino acids. Unmatched junction bases numbered 10, after V lost 4 bases and J lost 5 bases. The CDR3 is CASSSGGDRGPYGYTF. The CDR3 DNA sequence: TGTGCCAGCAGCTCGGGAGGGGACAGGGGACCATATGGCTACACCTTC.

The table lists this clone with a few counts. This chain uses TRBV7-9 with TRBJ1-3; D is uncertain. Germline V gene lookup returns CDR1 SEHNR and CDR2 FQNEAQ (reference sequence). V lost 4 bases, J lost 4 bases, and 11 bases lay in between. The CDR3 is 14 amino acids. The CDR3 is CASSYGQLGNTIYF. The CDR3 nucleotides read TGTGCCAGCAGCTACGGTCAATTAGGAAACACCATATATTTT.

This chain links TRBV5-1 with TRBJ2-5, with 7 nucleotides matching TRBD1. This CDR3 is built from 13 residues. From germline, CDR1 is SGHRS and CDR2 YFSETQ. The ends lost 4 bases at V and 3 bases at J; junction bases unmatched: 3. As DNA, the CDR3 is TGCGCCAGCAGCCCTGACAGGGAAGAGACCCAGTACTTC. This codes for CASSPDREETQYF. The variable domain in full, completed from reference TRBV5-1 and TRBJ2-5, reads KAGVTQTPRYLIKTRGQQVTLSCSPISGHRSVSWYQQTPGQGLQFLFEYFSETQRNKGNFPGRFSGRQFSNSRSEMNVSTLELGDSALYLCASSPDREETQYFGPGTRLLVL.

A few counts support this clone. V and J are TRBV11-2 and TRBJ2-7, with D uncertain. Trimming left V 1 base short and J 6 bases short, with 10 bases between. The CDR3 runs 13 residues. From germline, CDR1 is SGHAT and CDR2 FQNNGV. The CDR3: CASSLAMEGEQYF. CDR3 nucleotide sequence: TGTGCCAGCAGCTTAGCTATGGAAGGCGAGCAGTACTTC.

The genes are TRBV30 and TRBJ2-3, with TRBD2 identical over 12 bases. Germline CDR1 and CDR2: GTSNPN and SVGIG (reference sequence). V trimming: 0 bases; J trimming: 4 bases; junction bases outside the gene matches: 8. This CDR3 is 17 amino acids long. The CDR3 bases are TGTGCCTGGAGTGTACGGCGGACTAGCGGGGTTCCAGATACGCAGTATTTT. Translating it yields CAWSVRRTSGVPDTQYF.

This clone was detected only once. The chain has TRBV19 and TRBJ1-3; 8 bases match TRBD1. The CDR3 has 15 amino acids. Germline V gene data show CDR1 as LNHDA and CDR2 as SQIVND (reference sequence). Trimming at V came to 6 bases and at J to 4 bases, leaving 8 bases not matched to a gene. The DNA for the CDR3 is TGTGCCAGTAGAAAGGACAGGGTAACCGGAAACACCATATATTTT. It specifies CASRKDRVTGNTIYF.

This chain joins TRBV5-1 and TRBJ2-1; 10 bases are shared with TRBD2. Per the germline V gene, CDR1 is SGHRS and CDR2 is YFSETQ. V trimming: 4 bases; J trimming: 7 bases; junction bases outside the gene matches: 8. The CDR3 has 15 residues. The CDR3 loop reads CASSRGLASTNEQFF. The CDR3 nucleotides are TGCGCCAGCAGCAGGGGACTAGCGAGTACAAATGAGCAGTTCTTC. Full variable domain (missing parts from reference TRBV5-1 and TRBJ2-1): KAGVTQTPRYLIKTRGQQVTLSCSPISGHRSVSWYQQTPGQGLQFLFEYFSETQRNKGNFPGRFSGRQFSNSRSEMNVSTLELGDSALYLCASSRGLASTNEQFFGPGTRLTVL.

The chain links TRBV9 to TRBJ2-1; 8 positions match TRBD2. V dropped 0 bases and J dropped 6; count of bases not matched to a gene: 8. The CDR3 covers 16 residues. Per the germline V gene, CDR1 is SGDLS and CDR2 is YYNGEE. CDR3 amino acids: CASSVVGTGGLNEQFF. DNA for the CDR3: TGTGCCAGCAGCGTAGTTGGAACGGGGGGGCTCAATGAGCAGTTCTTC.

The CDR3 nucleotides read TGTGCCAGCAGCCCTCTCACCCGACGGAGGAGCTATGGCTACACCTTC. Translated, it gives CASSPLTRRRSYGYTF. V is TRBV11-2 and J is TRBJ1-2; D remains ambiguous. The CDR3 contains 16 residues. Trimming took 5 bases from V and 4 from J, leaving 20 bases between them. The germline V gene encodes CDR1 SGHAT and CDR2 FQNNGV. Looking up the rest from reference TRBV11-2 and TRBJ1-2 gives the full variable domain: EAGVAQSPRYKIIEKRQSVAFWCNPISGHATLYWYQQILGQGPKLLIQFQNNGVVDDSQLPKDRFSAERLKGVDSTLKIQPAKLEDSAVYLCASSPLTRRRSYGYTFGSGTRLTVV.

The genes are TRBV10-3 and TRBJ1-4, with TRBD1 identical over 7 bases. Germline CDR1 is ENHRY and CDR2 is SYGVKD. V dropped 2 bases and J dropped 4; count of bases not matched to a gene: 7. The CDR3 has 16 amino acids. The CDR3: CAISEGRQGFNEKLFF. CDR3 nucleotides: TGTGCCATCAGTGAGGGGCGACAGGGCTTTAATGAAAAACTGTTTTTT.

The chain links TRBV5-1 to TRBJ1-4; TRBD1 aligns across 7 bases. Germline CDR1 and CDR2: SGHRS and YFSETQ. The length of the CDR3 is 13 residues. The J segment lost 11 bases and the V segment lost 0 bases, leaving 4 bases of the junction unmatched. CDR3 residues: CASSLGQGQKLFF. CDR3 nucleotides: TGCGCCAGCAGCTTGGGGCAGGGACAGAAACTGTTTTTT.

V usage is TRBV10-1 and J usage is TRBJ2-1; D assignment may be TRBD1 or TRBD2 (5 bases each). Germline-derived CDR1 and CDR2 are WNHNN and SYGVQD (reference sequence). The CDR3 extends over 14 amino acids. Trimming took off 0 bases at V and 12 bases at J, with 15 bases between the two ends. The CDR3, as DNA: TGCGCCAGCAGTGAGTCACCCCTACGGGGCGGGCAGTTCTTC. It translates to CASSESPLRGGQFF.

The rearrangement joins TRBV11-2 to TRBJ2-1; TRBD2 aligns across 10 bases. CDR1 and CDR2 from the germline V gene are SGHAT and FQNNGV. The CDR3 contains 17 residues. J was trimmed by 8 bases and V by 2 bases; bases with no gene match: 12. DNA for the CDR3: TGTGCCAGCAGCTTATTCTCGGGTAGCGGGAGGTCCGATGAGCAGTTCTTC. Translation: CASSLFSGSGRSDEQFF.

The chain employs TRBV7-9 and TRBJ1-6, with D perhaps TRBD1 (6 bases). Trimming took off 5 bases at V and 7 bases at J, with 15 bases between the two ends. The CDR3 has 15 amino acids. CDR1 and CDR2 (germline): SEHNR, FQNEAQ (reference sequence). CDR3 nucleotide sequence: TGTGCCAGCAGCGGTGTACAGGGATCAAATTCACCCCTCCACTTT. Residues: CASSGVQGSNSPLHF.

The chain couples TRBV24-1 to TRBJ2-3; D ambiguous. Germline CDR1 is KGHDR and CDR2 is SFDVKD. V gave up 3 bases and J gave up 6 bases, with 9 bases separating them. The CDR3 consists of 13 residues. The CDR3 here is CATSDITRDTQYF. CDR3 DNA: TGTGCCACCAGTGATATAACCCGCGATACGCAGTATTTT.

CDR3 nucleotides: TGTGCCAGCAGCCAATCGGGTCAGGGGAATGGCTACACCTTC. Translating gives CASSQSGQGNGYTF. The gene calls are TRBV16 and TRBJ1-2, with a weak D call TRBD1 (6 bases). This CDR3 comprises 14 residues. V shed 0 bases and J shed 6 bases, with 11 bases lying between them. In germline, CDR1 is KGHSY, CDR2 FQNENV. Together with reference TRBV16 and TRBJ1-2, the CDR3 gives the full variable domain: GEEVAQTPKHLVRGEGQKAKLYCAPIKGHSYVFWYQQVLKNEFKFLISFQNENVFDETGMPKERFSAKCLPNSPCSLEIQATKLEDSAVYFCASSQSGQGNGYTFGSGTRLTVV.

The chain links TRBV3-1 (or the pseudogene TRBV3-2) to TRBJ2-7; D may correspond to TRBD1 or TRBD2 (5 bases each). The V end lost 5 bases, the J end lost 2 bases, and 13 bases lay between the germline ends. Germline loops: CDR1 LGHDT, CDR2 YNNKEL (reference sequence). CDR3 length: 14 amino acids. The CDR3 reads CASSGWDGAYEQYF. The CDR3 DNA reads TGTGCCAGCAGCGGTTGGGACGGTGCCTACGAGCAGTACTTC.

V is TRBV5-6 and J is TRBJ1-2; TRBD1 matches 8 bases. CDR1 is SGHDT, CDR2 YYEEEE, per germline. The J segment lost 0 bases and the V segment lost 4 bases, leaving 11 bases of the junction unmatched. This CDR3 comprises 17 residues. As DNA, the CDR3 is TGTGCCAGCAGCATCCGGGACAGGCCTCTAGCTAACTATGGCTACACCTTC. Its protein is CASSIRDRPLANYGYTF.